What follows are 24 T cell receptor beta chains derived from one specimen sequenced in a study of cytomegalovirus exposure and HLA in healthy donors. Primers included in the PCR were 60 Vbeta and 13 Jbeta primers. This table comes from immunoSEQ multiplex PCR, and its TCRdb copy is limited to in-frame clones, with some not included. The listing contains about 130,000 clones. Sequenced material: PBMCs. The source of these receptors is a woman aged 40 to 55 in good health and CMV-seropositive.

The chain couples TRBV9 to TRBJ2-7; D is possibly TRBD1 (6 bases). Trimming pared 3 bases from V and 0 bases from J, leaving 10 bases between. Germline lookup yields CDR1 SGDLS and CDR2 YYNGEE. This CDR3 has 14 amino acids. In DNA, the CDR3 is TGTGCCAGCAGCGAACAGGGTAGCTCCTACGAGCAGTACTTC. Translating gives CASSEQGSSYEQYF.

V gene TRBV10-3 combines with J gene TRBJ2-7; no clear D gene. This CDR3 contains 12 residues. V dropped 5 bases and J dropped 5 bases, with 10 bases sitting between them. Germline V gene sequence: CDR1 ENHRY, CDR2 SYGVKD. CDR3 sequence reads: CAISPRSDEQYF. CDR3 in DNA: TGTGCCATCAGTCCGCGGAGCGACGAGCAGTACTTC.

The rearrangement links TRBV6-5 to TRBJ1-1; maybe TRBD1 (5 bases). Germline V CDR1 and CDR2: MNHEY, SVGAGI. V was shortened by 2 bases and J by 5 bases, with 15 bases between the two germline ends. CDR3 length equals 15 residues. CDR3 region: CASSYDPGVRTEAFF. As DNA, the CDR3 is TGTGCCAGCAGTTACGACCCGGGGGTGAGAACTGAAGCTTTCTTT.

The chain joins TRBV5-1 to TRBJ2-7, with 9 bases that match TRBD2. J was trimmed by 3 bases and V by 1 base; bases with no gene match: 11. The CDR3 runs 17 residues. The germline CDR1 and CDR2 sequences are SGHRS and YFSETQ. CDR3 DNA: TGCGCCAGCAGCTTGAAGCTAGCGGGATACGGGAACTACGAGCAGTACTTC. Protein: CASSLKLAGYGNYEQYF.

CDR3 nucleotide sequence: TGTGCCAGCAGCCAAGTACGGGCCGGACAGGGGAAAATGAGCATTCAGTACTTC. Protein: CASSQVRAGQGKMSIQYF. This chain joins TRBV4-2 and TRBJ2-4; 9 bases line up with TRBD1. CDR1 is LGHNA and CDR2 is YNFKEQ in the germline V gene. J lost 9 bases, V lost 1 base, and 16 bases had no gene match. The CDR3 has 18 residues.

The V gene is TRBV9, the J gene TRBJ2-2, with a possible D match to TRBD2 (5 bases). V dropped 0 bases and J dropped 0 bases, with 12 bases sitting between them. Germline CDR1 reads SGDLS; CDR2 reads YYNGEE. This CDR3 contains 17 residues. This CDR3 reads CASSVGILAPNTGELFF. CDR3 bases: TGTGCCAGCAGCGTAGGAATCCTAGCCCCGAACACCGGGGAGCTGTTTTTT.

The CDR3 here is CASSTRQSNTGELFF. In DNA, the CDR3 is TGTGCCAGCAGCACAAGACAGTCGAACACCGGGGAGCTGTTTTTT. The chain uses TRBV9 and TRBJ2-2, with a possible D match to TRBD1 (5 bases). The CDR3 consists of 15 residues. V lost 4 bases to trimming and J lost 0 bases, with 10 bases between them. CDR1 and CDR2 (germline): SGDLS, YYNGEE.

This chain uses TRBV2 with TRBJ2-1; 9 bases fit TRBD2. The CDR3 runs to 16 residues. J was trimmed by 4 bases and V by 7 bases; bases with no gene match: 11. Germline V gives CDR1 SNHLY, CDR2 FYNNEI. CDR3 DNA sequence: TGTGCCAGCAATCCAAAGAGCGGGAGGCGGTACAATGAGCAGTTCTTC. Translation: CASNPKSGRRYNEQFF.

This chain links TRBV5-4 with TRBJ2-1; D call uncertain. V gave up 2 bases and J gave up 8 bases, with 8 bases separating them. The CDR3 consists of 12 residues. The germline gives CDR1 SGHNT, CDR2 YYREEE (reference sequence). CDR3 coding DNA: TGTGCCAGCAGCTTAATTTTAGATGAGCAGTTCTTC. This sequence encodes CASSLILDEQFF. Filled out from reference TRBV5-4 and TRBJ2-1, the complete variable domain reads ETGVTQSPTHLIKTRGQQVTLRCSSQSGHNTVSWYQQALGQGPQFIFQYYREEENGRGNFPPRFSGLQFPNYSSELNVNALELDDSALYLCASSLILDEQFFGPGTRLTVL.

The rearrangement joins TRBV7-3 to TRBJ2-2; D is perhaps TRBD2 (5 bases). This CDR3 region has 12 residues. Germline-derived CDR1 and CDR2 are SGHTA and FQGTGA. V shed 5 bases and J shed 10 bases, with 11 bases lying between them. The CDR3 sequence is CASSPGGSELFF. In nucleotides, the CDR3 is TGTGCCAGCAGCCCAGGAGGCTCGGAGCTGTTTTTT.

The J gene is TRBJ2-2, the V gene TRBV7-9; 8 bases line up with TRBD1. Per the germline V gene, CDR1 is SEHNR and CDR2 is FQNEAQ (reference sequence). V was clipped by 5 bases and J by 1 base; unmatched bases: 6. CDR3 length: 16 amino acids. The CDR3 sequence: CASSLRGQGNTGELFF. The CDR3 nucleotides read TGTGCCAGCAGCCTTCGCGGACAGGGGAACACCGGGGAGCTGTTTTTT.

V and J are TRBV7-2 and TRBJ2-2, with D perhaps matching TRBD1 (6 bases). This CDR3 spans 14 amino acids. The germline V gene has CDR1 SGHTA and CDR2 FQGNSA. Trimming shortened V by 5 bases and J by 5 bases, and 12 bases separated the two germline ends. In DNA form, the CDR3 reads TGTGCCAGCAGCCTCTCAGGGGTAACCGGGGAGCTGTTTTTT. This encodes CASSLSGVTGELFF.

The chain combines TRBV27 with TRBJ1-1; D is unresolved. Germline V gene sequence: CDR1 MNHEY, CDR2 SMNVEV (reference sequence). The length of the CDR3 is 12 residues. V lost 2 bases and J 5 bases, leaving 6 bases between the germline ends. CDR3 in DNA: TGTGCCAGCAGTTTAACCGGGACTGAAGCTTTCTTT. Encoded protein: CASSLTGTEAFF.

The CDR3 reads CASSLGLANEQFF. The CDR3 DNA reads TGTGCCAGCAGCTTAGGTCTAGCGAATGAGCAGTTCTTC. The chain is built from TRBV11-3 and TRBJ2-1; D possibly corresponds to TRBD2 (6 bases). V lost 1 base, J lost 7 bases, and 8 bases lay in between. This CDR3 comprises 13 residues. Germline V gene data show CDR1 as SGHNT and CDR2 as YENEEA.

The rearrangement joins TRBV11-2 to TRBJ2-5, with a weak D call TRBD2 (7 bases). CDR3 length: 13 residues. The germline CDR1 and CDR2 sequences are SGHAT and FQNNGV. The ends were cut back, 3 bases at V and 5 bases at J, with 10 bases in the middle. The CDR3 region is CASSFRGGETQYF. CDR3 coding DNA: TGTGCCAGCAGCTTCAGGGGAGGGGAGACCCAGTACTTC.

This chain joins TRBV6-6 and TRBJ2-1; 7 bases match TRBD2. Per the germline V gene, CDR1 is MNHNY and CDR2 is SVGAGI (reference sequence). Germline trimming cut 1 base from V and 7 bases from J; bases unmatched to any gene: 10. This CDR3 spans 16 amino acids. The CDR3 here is CASSYFGGSTGNEQFF. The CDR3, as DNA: TGTGCCAGCAGTTACTTCGGCGGGAGCACCGGGAATGAGCAGTTCTTC.

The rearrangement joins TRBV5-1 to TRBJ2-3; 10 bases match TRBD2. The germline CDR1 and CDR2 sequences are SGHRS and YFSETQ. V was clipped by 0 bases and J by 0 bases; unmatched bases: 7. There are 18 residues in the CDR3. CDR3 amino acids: CASSLGPTSGTSTDTQYF. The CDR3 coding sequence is TGCGCCAGCAGCTTGGGGCCTACTAGCGGGACCAGCACAGATACGCAGTATTTT.

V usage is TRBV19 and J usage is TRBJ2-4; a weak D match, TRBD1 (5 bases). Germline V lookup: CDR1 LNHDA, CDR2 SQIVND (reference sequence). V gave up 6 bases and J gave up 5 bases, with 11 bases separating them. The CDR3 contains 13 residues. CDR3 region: CASRPSTENIQYF. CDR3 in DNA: TGTGCCAGTAGACCATCGACAGAAAACATTCAGTACTTC. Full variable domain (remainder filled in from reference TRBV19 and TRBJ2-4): DGGITQSPKYLFRKEGQNVTLSCEQNLNHDAMYWYRQDPGQGLRLIYYSQIVNDFQKGDIAEGYSVSREKKESFPLTVTSAQKNPTAFYLCASRPSTENIQYFGAGTRLSVL.

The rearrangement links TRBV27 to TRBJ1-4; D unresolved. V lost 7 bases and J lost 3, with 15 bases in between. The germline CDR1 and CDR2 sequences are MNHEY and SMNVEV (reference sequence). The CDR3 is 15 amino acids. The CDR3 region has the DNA TGTGCCAGCAAAGAAGGAGGCCGGGCTAATGAAAAACTGTTTTTT. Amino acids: CASKEGGRANEKLFF.

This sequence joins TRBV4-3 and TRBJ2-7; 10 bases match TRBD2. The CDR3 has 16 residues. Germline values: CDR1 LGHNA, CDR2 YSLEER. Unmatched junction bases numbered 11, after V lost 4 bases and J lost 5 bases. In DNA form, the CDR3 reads TGCGCCAGCAGCCCCTACGTAGCGGGAGGAGGAAACGAGCAGTACTTC. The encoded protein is CASSPYVAGGGNEQYF.

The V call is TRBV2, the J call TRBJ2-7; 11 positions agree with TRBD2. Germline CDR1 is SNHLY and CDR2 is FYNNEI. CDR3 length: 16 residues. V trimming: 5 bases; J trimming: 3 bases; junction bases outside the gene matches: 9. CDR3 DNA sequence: TGTGCCAGCAGTCCGATAAAAACTAGCGGGAGCTACGAGCAGTACTTC. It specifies CASSPIKTSGSYEQYF.

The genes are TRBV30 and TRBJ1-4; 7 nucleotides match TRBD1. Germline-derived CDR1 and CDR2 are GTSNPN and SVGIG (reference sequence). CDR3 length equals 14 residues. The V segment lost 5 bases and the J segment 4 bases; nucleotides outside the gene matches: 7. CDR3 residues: CAWAGQEFNEKLFF. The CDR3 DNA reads TGTGCCTGGGCCGGACAGGAGTTTAATGAAAAACTGTTTTTT.

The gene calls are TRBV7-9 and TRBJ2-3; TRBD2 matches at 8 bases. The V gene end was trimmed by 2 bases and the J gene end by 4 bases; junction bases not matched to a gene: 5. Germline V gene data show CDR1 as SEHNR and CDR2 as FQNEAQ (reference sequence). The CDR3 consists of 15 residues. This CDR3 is CASSLQREYSDTQYF. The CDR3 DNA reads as TGTGCCAGCAGCTTACAGCGGGAGTACTCAGATACGCAGTATTTT.

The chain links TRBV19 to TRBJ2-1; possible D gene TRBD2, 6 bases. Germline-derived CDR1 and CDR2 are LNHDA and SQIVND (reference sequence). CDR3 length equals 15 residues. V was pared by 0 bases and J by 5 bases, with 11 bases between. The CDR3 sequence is CASSIERGLDNEQFF. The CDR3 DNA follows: TGTGCCAGTAGTATAGAACGGGGACTGGACAATGAGCAGTTCTTC.